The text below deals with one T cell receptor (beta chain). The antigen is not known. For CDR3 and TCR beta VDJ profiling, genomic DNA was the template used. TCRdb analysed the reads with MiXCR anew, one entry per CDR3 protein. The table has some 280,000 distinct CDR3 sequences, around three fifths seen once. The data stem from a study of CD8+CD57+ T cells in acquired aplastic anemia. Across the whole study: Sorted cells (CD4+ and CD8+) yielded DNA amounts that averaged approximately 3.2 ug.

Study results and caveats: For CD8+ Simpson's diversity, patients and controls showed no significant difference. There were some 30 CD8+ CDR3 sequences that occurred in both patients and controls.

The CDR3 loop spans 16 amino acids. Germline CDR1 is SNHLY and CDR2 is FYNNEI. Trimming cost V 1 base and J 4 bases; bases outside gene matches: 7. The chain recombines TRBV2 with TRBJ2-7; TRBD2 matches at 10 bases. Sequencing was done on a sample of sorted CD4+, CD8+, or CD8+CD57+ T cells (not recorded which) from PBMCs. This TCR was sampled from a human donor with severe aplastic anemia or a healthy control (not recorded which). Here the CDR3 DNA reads TGTGCCAGCAGTGAAGGTTGGCTAGCGGGGGTTTACGAGCAGTACTTC. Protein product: CASSEGWLAGVYEQYF.